Each of the 24 T cell receptor beta chains below was sequenced from the same sample in a study of tumor-infiltrating lymphocytes in primary liver carcinoma. Germline DNA was extracted alongside blood RNA, which was obtained from unsorted whole blood. Total RNA (around 0.45 ug) served as template for TCR beta cDNA synthesis primed by a constant-region primer. Construction of TCR beta libraries relied on three successive nested multiplex PCR rounds employing slightly modified ARM-PCR. Use of TRBV1-TRBV30 forward primers with a C-beta reverse primer characterized the first two PCR rounds, which lasted about 11 cycles each. TCRdb itself ran the multiplex PCR reads through MiXCR, one entry per CDR3 protein. The sample holds about 310,000 distinct CDR3 sequences, 50% to 75% seen once. Material: peripheral blood. The receptors derive from a woman younger than 45 with primary liver carcinoma and hepatitis B virus infection.

The J gene is TRBJ2-7, the V gene TRBV12-3 or TRBV12-4; D is unclear. V was trimmed by 2 bases and J by 5 bases, leaving 13 bases between them. The CDR3 extends over 14 amino acids. The CDR3 DNA is TGTGCCAGCAGTTTATTACGGACCCCCGACGAGCAGTACTTC. This gives the protein CASSLLRTPDEQYF.

Ten or more counts support this clonotype. The V gene is TRBV12-3 or TRBV12-4, the J gene TRBJ2-5; 9 bases line up with TRBD1. After removal of 5 bases from V and 6 bases from J, the junction contained 19 bases not matched to a gene. CDR3 size: 18 residues. The CDR3 here is CASSLTPGTGLDVQTQYF. In DNA, the CDR3 is TGTGCCAGCAGTCTAACGCCGGGGACAGGGCTCGACGTACAGACCCAGTACTTC.

This clonotype has ten or more counts. This chain joins TRBV6-1 and TRBJ2-7; tentative D call: TRBD1 (6 bases). Trimming cost V 6 bases and J 4 bases, with 16 bases left between them. The CDR3 spans 14 residues. Germline CDR1 and CDR2: MNHNS and SASEGT. This CDR3 reads CASSRYRESYEQYF. The CDR3 DNA follows: TGTGCCAGCAGCCGGTACAGGGAAAGTTACGAGCAGTACTTC.

The chain links TRBV12-3 or TRBV12-4 to TRBJ1-5; D unresolved. Trimming removed 5 bases at V and 2 bases at J, with 13 bases between. The CDR3 extends over 15 amino acids. Here the CDR3 reads CASSLERRGNQPQHF. The CDR3 DNA reads as TGTGCCAGCAGTCTTGAGAGGCGGGGCAATCAGCCCCAGCATTTT.

The CDR3 coding sequence is TGTGCCAGCAGCTTAGCGGGACTAGGAACCTACGAGCAGTACTTC. Its translation is CASSLAGLGTYEQYF. J is TRBJ2-7 and V is TRBV7-9, with 8 positions matching TRBD2. The CDR3 loop spans 15 amino acids. With 0 bases clipped from V and 2 bases from J, the junction kept 3 bases outside the gene matches. Germline-derived CDR1 and CDR2 are SEHNR and FQNEAQ (reference sequence).

Concerning this clonotype: One junction end does not reproduce the germline sequence, and a read error may be involved. The rearrangement uses TRBV14 and TRBJ2-3; 7 bases align to TRBD1. Germline V gene sequence: CDR1 SGHDN, CDR2 FVKESK. The CDR3 length is 16 residues. CDR3 bases: TGTGCCAGCAGCCGCCAGACAGGGAGAATCACAGATATGCAGTATTTT. It encodes CASSRQTGRITDMQYF.

The V gene is TRBV7-8, the J gene TRBJ2-1; 8 nucleotides match TRBD2. Germline lookup yields CDR1 SGHVS and CDR2 FQNEAQ. The CDR3 has 18 residues. J lost 8 bases, V lost 5 bases, and 20 bases had no gene match. CDR3 residues: CASSAHGGGTSGSDEQFF. The CDR3 bases are TGTGCCAGCAGCGCCCATGGTGGGGGGACAAGCGGGAGTGATGAGCAGTTCTTC.

The chain employs TRBV7-9 and TRBJ2-7, with D tentatively TRBD2 (5 bases). The CDR3 sequence is 14 residues long. V lost 6 bases to trimming and J lost 0 bases, with 12 bases between them. Germline-derived CDR1 and CDR2 are SEHNR and FQNEAQ (reference sequence). The CDR3 DNA follows: TGTGCCAGCAGGGATGGAGCGGACTCCTACGAGCAGTACTTC. Protein product: CASRDGADSYEQYF.

Comments on this clonotype: This may arise from a read error, as a much more abundant clone is one base away. The chain recombines TRBV6-6 with TRBJ1-2; D might be TRBD1 (5 bases). Per germline, CDR1 MNHNY and CDR2 SVGAGI (reference sequence). This CDR3 has 15 residues. The CDR3 nucleotides read TGTGCCCGCAGTTACGGGGGTCGTGACGGCTATGGCTACACCTTC. Protein product: CARSYGGRDGYGYTF.

The chain is built from TRBV24-1 and TRBJ2-5, with D tentatively TRBD2 (5 bases). The CDR3 runs to 14 residues. The ends were cut back, 3 bases at V and 5 bases at J, with 12 bases in the middle. Per the germline V gene, CDR1 is KGHDR and CDR2 is SFDVKD. The CDR3 is CATSDAGGQETQYF. The CDR3 DNA reads as TGTGCCACCAGTGATGCCGGCGGGCAGGAGACCCAGTACTTC.

This clonotype was found many times. The CDR3 region is CASSVTGFSTDTQYF. CDR3 in DNA: TGTGCCAGCAGCGTAACAGGGTTTAGCACAGATACGCAGTATTTT. The chain carries TRBV6-1 and TRBJ2-3, with a tentative D call TRBD1 (6 bases). There are 15 residues in the CDR3. Germline assignment: CDR1 MNHNS and CDR2 SASEGT. V lost 6 bases, J lost 0 bases, and 13 bases lay in between.

The chain combines TRBV30 with TRBJ2-3, with a possible D match to TRBD2 (5 bases). With 2 bases removed from V and 0 bases from J, the gap between germline ends came to 15 bases. The CDR3 length is 16 residues. Per germline, CDR1 GTSNPN and CDR2 SVGIG (reference sequence). This CDR3 reads CAWSQGVATSTDTQYF. CDR3 coding DNA: TGTGCCTGGAGTCAAGGAGTAGCGACAAGCACAGATACGCAGTATTTT.

At least ten counts were recorded for this clonotype. V gene TRBV6-5 combines with J gene TRBJ1-1, with D maybe TRBD1 (5 bases). The CDR3 spans 15 residues. V lost 2 bases, J lost 3 bases, and 13 bases lay in between. Germline V lookup: CDR1 MNHEY, CDR2 SVGAGI. This chain's CDR3 is CASSYVRADDTEAFF. For the CDR3, the DNA is TGTGCCAGCAGTTACGTCAGGGCGGATGACACTGAAGCTTTCTTT.

On this clonotype: Given a much more abundant clone one base away, this may be a read error. The V and J genes are TRBV5-4 and TRBJ2-3; D gene unclear. The CDR3 consists of 12 residues. V was cut by 4 bases and J by 5 bases, with 8 bases left in between. Germline V gene lookup returns CDR1 SGHNT and CDR2 YYREEE (reference sequence). CDR3 sequence (DNA): TGTGCCAGCAGCCGAGACATAGATACGCAGTATTTT. Translated: CASSRDIDTQYF.

In the case of this clonotype: The CDR3 end shows no conserved phenylalanine or tryptophan, and so a read error is likely. The chain has TRBV12-3 or TRBV12-4 and TRBJ1-6; possible D gene TRBD1, 5 bases. Trimming took off 2 bases at V and 7 bases at J, with 12 bases between the two ends. This CDR3 region has 15 residues. CDR3: CASSLQIGANSPLHI. The CDR3 coding sequence is TGTGCCAGCAGTTTACAGATTGGGGCGAATTCACCCCTCCACATT.

As concerns this clonotype: A much larger clone lies a single base off, so this may be a read error. The chain carries TRBV4-2 and TRBJ1-5; D is possibly TRBD1 (5 bases). The CDR3 runs 13 residues. The V gene's germline CDR1 is LGHNA and CDR2 YNFKEQ. CDR3 sequence: CANSQERGQPQHF. CDR3 sequence (DNA): TGTGCCAACAGCCAAGAGAGGGGCCAGCCCCAGCATTTT.

This clonotype has a handful of counts. The V gene is TRBV12-3 or TRBV12-4, the J gene TRBJ1-3, with 8 bases that match TRBD1. This CDR3 comprises 16 residues. V gave up 1 base and J gave up 3 bases; unmatched junction bases: 5. The DNA of the CDR3 is TGTGCCAGCAGTTTAGGTCCAGGGGGCTTTGGAAACACCATATATTTT. Its protein is CASSLGPGGFGNTIYF.

This clonotype has just a few counts. This chain links TRBV14 with TRBJ2-1; 7 bases line up with TRBD1. Trimming cost V 1 base and J 0 bases; bases outside gene matches: 3. Germline lookup yields CDR1 SGHDN and CDR2 FVKESK. The CDR3 runs to 16 residues. CDR3 bases: TGTGCCAGCAGCCAAGCCCGACAGGGCTCCTACAATGAGCAGTTCTTC. It yields the protein CASSQARQGSYNEQFF.

Points on this clonotype: Relative to the germline gene, one junction end is altered; a read error may explain this. The gene calls are TRBV6-5 and TRBJ2-3, with no clear D. Germline CDR1 reads MNHEY; CDR2 reads SVGAGI. This CDR3 comprises 17 residues. This CDR3 is CASSYQDSQYNSDAQYF. The CDR3 DNA is TGTGCCAGTAGTTATCAAGATTCCCAGTATAACAGCGATGCGCAGTATTTT.

Here the CDR3 DNA reads TGTGCCATCATGGAGGGGGATAGGGAAGATACGCAGTATTTT. Its protein is CAIMEGDREDTQYF. The V and J genes are TRBV10-3 and TRBJ2-3, with D possibly called TRBD1 or TRBD2 (6 bases each). CDR3 length equals 14 residues. Trimming shortened V by 7 bases and J by 5 bases, and 16 bases separated the two germline ends. Germline V gene lookup returns CDR1 ENHRY and CDR2 SYGVKD.

With regard to this clonotype: A junction end diverges from the germline sequence, so it may reflect a read error. This chain uses TRBV6-6 with TRBJ1-1; possibly TRBD1 for D (6 bases). CDR1 MNHNY and CDR2 SVGAGI come from the germline V gene (reference sequence). The CDR3 runs 16 residues. The CDR3 loop reads CASSYSRDMVNPEAFF. DNA for the CDR3: TGTGCCAGCAGTTACTCCCGGGACATGGTGAACCCTGAAGCTTTCTTT.

A remark on this clonotype: The CDR3 end shows no conserved phenylalanine or tryptophan, and so a read error is likely. The limits of the CDR3 on the DNA are not certain, so only TCRdb's listed CDR3 is given. The rearrangement joins TRBV11-2 to TRBJ2-7. The CDR3 comprises 14 residues, both ends counted. The germline V gene encodes CDR1 SGHAT and CDR2 FQNNGV. CDR3 amino acids: CASSSAGRGYEQYL.

With respect to this clonotype: Since a much larger clone is just one base distant, this may be a read error. This chain uses TRBV12-3 or TRBV12-4 with TRBJ2-1; D is unresolved. Trimming removed 3 bases at V and 0 bases at J, with 9 bases between. The length of the CDR3 is 15 residues. The CDR3 region is CASSLITSSYNEQFF. The CDR3 DNA sequence: TGTGCCAGCAGTTTGATTACTTCCTCCTACAATGAGCAGTTCTTC.

This clonotype showed up just a few times. The chain carries TRBV5-1 and TRBJ2-2; D call uncertain. The CDR3 is made up of 15 amino acids. V lost 2 bases to trimming and J lost 2 bases, with 10 bases between them. Germline loops: CDR1 SGHRS, CDR2 YFSETQ. CDR3 sequence (DNA): TGCGCCAGCAGCTTAGGCGCCCCAAACACCGGGGAGCTGTTTTTT. Its protein is CASSLGAPNTGELFF.